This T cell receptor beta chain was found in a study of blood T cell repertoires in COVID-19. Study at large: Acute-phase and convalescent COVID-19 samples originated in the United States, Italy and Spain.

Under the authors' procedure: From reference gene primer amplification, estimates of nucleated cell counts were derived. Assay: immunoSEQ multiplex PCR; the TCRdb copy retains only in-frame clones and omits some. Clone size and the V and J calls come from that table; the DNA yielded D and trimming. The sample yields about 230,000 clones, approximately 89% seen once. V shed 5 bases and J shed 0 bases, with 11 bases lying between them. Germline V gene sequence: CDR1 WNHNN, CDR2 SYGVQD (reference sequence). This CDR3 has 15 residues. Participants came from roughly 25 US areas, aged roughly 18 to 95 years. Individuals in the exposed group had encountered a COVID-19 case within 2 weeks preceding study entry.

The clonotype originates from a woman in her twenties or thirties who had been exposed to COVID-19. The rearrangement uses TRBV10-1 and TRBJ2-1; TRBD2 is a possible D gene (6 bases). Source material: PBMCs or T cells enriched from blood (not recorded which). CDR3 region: CASSISGSSYNEQFF. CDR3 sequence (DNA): TGCGCCAGCAGTATTAGCGGTAGCTCCTACAATGAGCAGTTCTTC.